This T cell receptor (beta chain) emerged from a study of Tregs in tolerant kidney transplant recipients. Whole-study results and caveats: Antigen-driven expansion was suggested because donor-specific Tregs expanded more than all Tregs in tolerant patients. No direct test of biological reproducibility was done here.

Concerning this clone: Its antigen is still unknown.

V was shortened by 5 bases and J by 4 bases, with 10 bases between the two germline ends. Per germline, CDR1 SGHTA and CDR2 FQGNSA. The CDR3 extends over 13 amino acids. Mixed chimerism was transient after nonmyeloablative marrow transplants from related graft donors. Thawed PBMCs were FACS-sorted into unstimulated CD4+CD25+CD127- regulatory T cells, CD4+CD25- non-regulatory cells, CD4 and CD8 cells. The table came from immunoSEQ multiplex PCR; TCRdb's copy has only in-frame clones and leaves some out. The repertoire has roughly 86,000 clones, 93% of them found once; the top ten carry more than 1.5%.

V and J are TRBV7-2 and TRBJ2-3; D is ambiguous. The clonotype was recovered from a human patient who received a combined kidney and bone marrow transplant. Some T cells may arise from the graft donor. The input for sequencing was CD4+ T cells from blood (PBMCs), taken 12 months after the transplant. The CDR3 region is CASSIQRPDTQYF. The CDR3, as DNA: TGTGCCAGCAGCATTCAGCGCCCAGATACGCAGTATTTT.